What follows are 17 T cell receptor beta chains derived from one specimen sequenced in a study of regulatory T cells in long-lasting Graves disease. Investigators prepared the TCR beta libraries by applying iRepertoire HTBI primers and Arm-PCR of CDR3 regions. One entry per CDR3 protein, called by TCRdb with MiXCR from the multiplex PCR reads. This repertoire shows around 450,000 distinct CDR3 sequences, under 25% found once; its top ten account for roughly 7%. The time point here: persistent/refractory GD, antithyroid drugs over 5 years with positive TRAb. Making the TCR library involved RNA that had been extracted from PBMCs. Sample: peripheral blood mononuclear cells (PBMCs), taken when the disease was refractory, from a patient treated with antithyroid drugs. These receptors were taken from a female donor with Graves disease.

V gene TRBV28 combines with J gene TRBJ2-3, with D uncertain. The CDR3 is 16 amino acids. Germline V CDR1 and CDR2: MDHEN, SYDVKM. Trimming took 6 bases from V and 2 from J, leaving 18 bases between them. CDR3 sequence (DNA): TGTGCCAGCAGCCTGCCCCCAGACGGGTACACAGATACGCAGTATTTT. Protein sequence: CASSLPPDGYTDTQYF.

This clonotype was detected many times. The V gene is TRBV12-3 or TRBV12-4, the J gene TRBJ2-7; D gene ambiguous. V was clipped by 6 bases and J by 2 bases, with 14 bases between them. The CDR3 covers 14 residues. The CDR3 sequence is CASRSTRPPYEQYF. The DNA of the CDR3 is TGTGCCAGCAGATCGACAAGACCTCCCTACGAGCAGTACTTC.

The J gene is TRBJ2-7, the V gene TRBV7-9, with D maybe TRBD2 (5 bases). Germline assignment: CDR1 SEHNR and CDR2 FQNEAQ (reference sequence). V lost 5 bases, J lost 3 bases, and 17 bases lay in between. This CDR3 region has 15 residues. As DNA, the CDR3 is TGTGCCAGCAGCATTGGTGCGGAGGCGGGCTACGAGCAGTACTTC. Residues: CASSIGAEAGYEQYF.

This clonotype was counted many times. The chain carries TRBV27 and TRBJ2-7; 8 bases are a match to TRBD1. The V gene end was trimmed by 2 bases and the J gene end by 4 bases; junction bases not matched to a gene: 7. The V gene's germline CDR1 is MNHEY and CDR2 SMNVEV (reference sequence). This CDR3 is 15 amino acids long. The CDR3 DNA reads as TGTGCCAGCAGTTTAGGTCCCCAGGGGGCATACGAGCAGTACTTC. This translates into CASSLGPQGAYEQYF.

This clonotype has a handful of counts. CDR3 sequence (DNA): TGCAGTGCCGGGGGGGCGAAACAAGAGACCCAGTACTTC. Translated, it gives CSAGGAKQETQYF. This chain uses TRBV20-1 with TRBJ2-5, with 8 bases aligning to TRBD2. CDR1 DFQATT and CDR2 SNEGSKA come from the germline V gene (reference sequence). The ends lost 6 bases at V and 2 bases at J; junction bases unmatched: 5. The CDR3 runs to 13 residues.

The chain has TRBV9 and TRBJ1-1; D perhaps matches TRBD1 (5 bases). This CDR3 region has 14 residues. V was pared by 4 bases and J by 10 bases, with 20 bases between. Germline V gives CDR1 SGDLS, CDR2 YYNGEE. CDR3: CASSSSRWGDRAFF. CDR3 DNA sequence: TGTGCCAGCAGCTCCTCTCGGTGGGGGGATAGAGCTTTCTTT.

This clonotype was recorded at least ten times. The chain has TRBV7-8 and TRBJ2-7; unclear D gene. V was shortened by 0 bases and J by 2 bases, with 17 bases between the two germline ends. CDR3 length equals 17 residues. CDR1 is SGHVS and CDR2 is FQNEAQ in the germline V gene. In nucleotides, the CDR3 is TGTGCCAGCAGCTTAGCGTACCCCCCCCTCACCCCCTACGAGCAGTACTTC. Translating gives CASSLAYPPLTPYEQYF.

This clonotype occurred a few times. This rearrangement joins TRBV4-1 to TRBJ1-4; possibly TRBD1 for D (5 bases). The CDR3 totals 14 residues. CDR1 is MGHRA and CDR2 is YSYEKL in the germline V gene. The V gene lost 1 base and the J gene lost 7 bases, with 10 bases spanning the gap. CDR3 in DNA: TGCGCCAGCAGCCAAGGCCCGGGACCTGAAAAACTGTTTTTT. This codes for CASSQGPGPEKLFF.

The CDR3 nucleotides are TGTGCCAGCCACAACACCGGGGAGCTGTTTTTT. As protein: CASHNTGELFF. V and J are TRBV25-1 and TRBJ2-2, with D uncertain. This CDR3 has 11 amino acids. Germline V gene lookup returns CDR1 MGHDK and CDR2 SYGVNS. Trimming shortened V by 8 bases and J by 2 bases, and 3 bases separated the two germline ends.

The rearrangement uses TRBV13 and TRBJ2-4, with a possible D match to TRBD1 (6 bases). CDR3 length: 16 amino acids. Germline loops: CDR1 PRHDT, CDR2 FYEKMQ (reference sequence). Trimming shortened V by 3 bases and J by 0 bases, and 12 bases separated the two germline ends. The CDR3 coding sequence is TGTGCCAGCAGCTTTGAAGGGACAAGAGCCAAAAACATTCAGTACTTC. It translates to CASSFEGTRAKNIQYF.

The J gene is TRBJ1-2, the V gene TRBV10-3; possibly TRBD1 for D (6 bases). Trimming pared 5 bases from V and 5 bases from J, leaving 24 bases between. Germline loops: CDR1 ENHRY, CDR2 SYGVKD. The CDR3 is 17 residues long. CDR3 loop: CAISPREGEADYYGYTF. The CDR3 DNA follows: TGTGCCATCAGTCCCAGGGAGGGGGAGGCCGACTATTATGGCTACACCTTC.

The gene calls are TRBV6-2 or TRBV6-3 and TRBJ2-7; perhaps D is TRBD1 or TRBD2 (5 bases each). Trimming removed 8 bases at V and 4 bases at J, with 21 bases between. This CDR3 is built from 15 residues. Germline lookup yields CDR1 MNHEY and CDR2 SVGEGT. The CDR3 region is CASSPAGASQYEQYF. As DNA, the CDR3 is TGTGCCAGCTCACCAGCCGGGGCTTCTCAGTACGAGCAGTACTTC.

This clonotype was picked up many times. The chain uses TRBV2 and TRBJ1-1; D remains ambiguous. The CDR3 totals 12 residues. V shed 7 bases and J shed 6 bases, with 12 bases lying between them. Germline loops: CDR1 SNHLY, CDR2 FYNNEI. CDR3 nucleotides: TGTGCCAGCAATCTGTTGCACTCTGAAGCTTTCTTT. The encoded protein is CASNLLHSEAFF.

This clonotype has ten or more counts. The V call is TRBV28, the J call TRBJ2-5, with D maybe TRBD1 (5 bases). CDR1 is MDHEN, CDR2 SYDVKM, per germline. This CDR3 comprises 13 residues. The V gene lost 2 bases and the J gene lost 3 bases, with 7 bases spanning the gap. CDR3 in amino acids: CASSLPGKETQYF. The DNA of the CDR3 is TGTGCCAGCAGTTTACCAGGGAAAGAGACCCAGTACTTC.

There are a few counts of this clonotype. This chain joins TRBV2 and TRBJ2-1; D not resolved. Trimming stripped 1 base from V and 9 bases from J, with 4 bases between. Germline V gene sequence: CDR1 SNHLY, CDR2 FYNNEI. This CDR3 is 11 amino acids long. CDR3 nucleotide sequence: TGTGCCAGCAGTGAAGGGCCTGAGCAGTTCTTC. Its translation: CASSEGPEQFF. The variable domain in full, completed from reference TRBV2 and TRBJ2-1, reads EPEVTQTPSHQVTQMGQEVILRCVPISNHLYFYWYRQILGQKVEFLVSFYNNEISEKSEIFDDQFSVERPDGSNFTLKIRSTKLEDSAMYFCASSEGPEQFFGPGTRLTVL.

This clonotype was detected many times. J is TRBJ1-6 and V is TRBV20-1, with D possibly matching TRBD1 (6 bases). Trimming took 1 base from V and 13 from J, leaving 14 bases between them. The CDR3 extends over 13 amino acids. Per germline, CDR1 DFQATT and CDR2 SNEGSKA (reference sequence). The CDR3 is CSARGGPAPPLHF. CDR3 nucleotides: TGCAGTGCTAGAGGGGGGCCGGCCCCCCCCCTCCACTTT.

This clonotype has ten or more counts. The chain uses TRBV12-3 or TRBV12-4 and TRBJ1-4; D possibly corresponds to TRBD1 (5 bases). This CDR3 has 14 residues. With 1 base removed from V and 8 bases from J, the gap between germline ends came to 11 bases. CDR3 DNA: TGTGCCAGCAGTTTAGAGCAGGGAGGCGAAAAACTGTTTTTT. Its protein is CASSLEQGGEKLFF.